This T cell receptor (beta chain) derives from a study of neurological immune-mediated disorders. General study results and limits: No CDR3 amino acid sequences recurred among expanded clones across subjects, suggesting private repertoires in all groups.

This clonotype was recorded many times. Its antigen is as yet unknown. The V end lost 1 base, the J end lost 4 bases, and 9 bases lay between the germline ends. The germline gives CDR1 SGHVS, CDR2 FQNEAQ. The CDR3 runs 14 residues. Libraries used 2 million unsorted PBMCs kept frozen in RNAlater. The cDNA was generated through 5'RACE incorporating 10-nucleotide random UMIs. Over 180 million TCR-beta sequences, together covering 15-18 subjects, were produced by every individual sequencing run that was carried out. A single record per CDR3 protein comes from TCRdb applying MiXCR to the 5' RACE reads. The profile shows around 79,000 distinct CDR3 sequences, less than 15% of them singletons.

The gene calls are TRBV7-8 and TRBJ2-3; D remains ambiguous. The TCR comes from a woman in her forties or fifties in good health. The sequencing input was PBMCs. The CDR3 loop is CASSLVQVPDTQYF. The CDR3 bases are TGTGCCAGCAGCTTAGTGCAGGTTCCAGATACGCAGTATTTT.